Reported below is one TCR beta chain. The antigen is not known. TCRdb re-analysed the reads in MiXCR, keeping a single row per CDR3 protein. The sample includes 250,000 to 300,000 distinct CDR3 sequences, roughly 23% of them seen just once. This entry is derived from a study of T cell repertoires in cytomegalovirus infection. General study results and limits: Predominance within the ex vivo response was attributable to HLA-C-restricted CMV-specific TCR beta clonotypes.

Trimming cost V 4 bases and J 5 bases, with 17 bases left between them. CDR1 is SGHNT, CDR2 YYREEE, per germline (reference sequence). This CDR3 region has 15 residues. The receptor was isolated from a human donor in good health (CMV status not recorded). Some clones in this sample may be carry-over from other donors' samples. The specimen was PBMCs. This rearrangement joins TRBV5-4 to TRBJ2-3; D perhaps matches TRBD2 (6 bases). The CDR3 reads CASSTRTRLVDTQYF. CDR3 nucleotide sequence: TGTGCCAGCAGCACCCGCACCAGACTAGTAGATACGCAGTATTTT. The full variable domain, completed using reference TRBV5-4 and TRBJ2-3, is ETGVTQSPTHLIKTRGQQVTLRCSSQSGHNTVSWYQQALGQGPQFIFQYYREEENGRGNFPPRFSGLQFPNYSSELNVNALELDDSALYLCASSTRTRLVDTQYFGPGTRLTVL.